This T cell receptor beta chain was sequenced during a study of shared clonotypes between healthy human individuals. Worth noting for this clone: Its cognate antigen is unknown.

As defined, naive CD8 cells were CD45RO-negative and positively selected for CCR7, with terminally differentiated effector memory CD45RA+ cells excluded. Points from the study as a whole: Genetic and exposure-history diversity was limited by the small donor number.

This CDR3 has 16 residues. Germline loops: CDR1 KGHSH, CDR2 LQKENI. V dropped 4 bases and J dropped 5 bases, with 18 bases sitting between them. The protocol was immunoSEQ multiplex PCR, while the TCRdb copy is restricted to in-frame clones and leaves out a portion. The data show 2 million to 2.5 million clones, with just under 95% seen just once and more than 0.95% held by the top ten. The source is a man in his late teens or twenties in good health. Input material: naive CD8+ T cells sorted from blood. The chain combines TRBV18 with TRBJ1-5, with a tentative D call TRBD1 (5 bases). CDR3: CASSLGGEGYHQPQHF. The CDR3 DNA reads TGTGCCAGCTCACTGGGTGGTGAGGGGTATCATCAGCCCCAGCATTTT.